The 29 T cell receptor beta chains listed next were all sequenced from one sample in a study of blood T cell repertoires in COVID-19. Profiled with immunoSEQ multiplex PCR; TCRdb holds only in-frame clones, not every one. The sample contains approximately 200,000 clones, roughly 86% of which appear only once. The sequenced sample consisted of PBMCs or T cells enriched from blood (not recorded which). The receptors were gathered from a woman aged 25 to 45 who had recovered from COVID-19.

The V gene is TRBV5-1, the J gene TRBJ1-6; D remains unclear. The germline CDR1 and CDR2 sequences are SGHRS and YFSETQ. The V and J ends lost 2 bases and 0 bases respectively, with 18 bases between them. The CDR3 contains 19 residues. The CDR3 sequence: CASSLTVQELSSYNSPLHF. The CDR3 bases are TGCGCCAGCAGCTTAACCGTCCAAGAACTGAGCTCCTATAATTCACCCCTCCACTTT.

With regard to this clone: One end of the junction does not line up with germline, which may come from a read error. The rearrangement uses TRBV24-1 and TRBJ1-1; the D is unclear. Germline lookup yields CDR1 KGHDR and CDR2 SFDVKD. The CDR3 is 13 residues long. DNA of the CDR3: TGTGCCACCAGTGACCCTGGAGAAGGGATGAGGGTTTTT. The encoded protein is CATSDPGEGMRVF.

The chain is built from TRBV29-1 and TRBJ2-2, with 7 bases matching TRBD2. Germline V CDR1 and CDR2: SQVTM, ANQGSEA. CDR3 length: 13 amino acids. The trim removed 7 bases at V and 3 bases at J, leaving 5 bases unmatched. CDR3 in amino acids: CSAPSGYTGELFF. CDR3 nucleotide sequence: TGCAGCGCCCCTAGCGGTTACACCGGGGAGCTGTTTTTT.

This chain joins TRBV28 and TRBJ2-6; D gene unclear. The CDR3 covers 14 residues. Germline V gene data show CDR1 as MDHEN and CDR2 as SYDVKM. Trimming removed 5 bases at V and 2 bases at J, with 7 bases between. The CDR3 coding sequence is TGTGCCAGCAGTCTACTTCCTGGGGCCAACGTCCTGACTTTC. Encoded protein: CASSLLPGANVLTF.

Written as DNA, the CDR3 is TGTGCCAGTAGTTCTAGCGGAGTGCCCTACAATGAGCAGTTCTTC. Its protein is CASSSSGVPYNEQFF. The V gene is TRBV19, the J gene TRBJ2-1; 7 nucleotides agree with TRBD2. Trimming cost V 5 bases and J 2 bases; bases outside gene matches: 6. The CDR3 is 15 residues long. Germline V gene sequence: CDR1 LNHDA, CDR2 SQIVND (reference sequence).

This clone was recorded once. The chain carries TRBV6-5 and TRBJ2-3; a weak D match, TRBD2 (5 bases). Looked up from germline, CDR1 is MNHEY and CDR2 is SVGAGI. V shed 2 bases and J shed 8 bases, with 20 bases lying between them. The CDR3 is 16 amino acids. CDR3 nucleotide sequence: TGTGCCAGCAGTTACGGGAGACCGCCCACAGACGGTACGCAGTATTTT. Translated: CASSYGRPPTDGTQYF.

The V call is TRBV9, the J call TRBJ2-5; D remains ambiguous. Germline assignment: CDR1 SGDLS and CDR2 YYNGEE. The CDR3 runs to 17 residues. V lost 3 bases to trimming and J lost 1 base, with 19 bases between them. The DNA for the CDR3 is TGTGCCAGCAGCGCTTCATATCGCCAGTCAGTCCAAGAGACCCAGTACTTC. The encoded protein is CASSASYRQSVQETQYF.

This clone turned up a few times. The DNA for the CDR3 is TGCGCCAGTGCTAATGGGCGGGAGGGGAATGAGCAGTTCTTC. Its translation is CASANGREGNEQFF. The genes are TRBV10-2 and TRBJ2-1; 9 bases align to TRBD2. The V segment lost 9 bases and the J segment 7 bases; nucleotides outside the gene matches: 10. The CDR3 runs 14 residues. The germline V gene has CDR1 WSHSY and CDR2 SAAADI.

The table lists this clone with many counts. J is TRBJ2-2 and V is TRBV2, with 14 bases matching TRBD2. Germline V lookup: CDR1 SNHLY, CDR2 FYNNEI. The J segment lost 7 bases and the V segment lost 2 bases, leaving 6 bases of the junction unmatched. The CDR3 runs to 17 residues. Here the CDR3 DNA reads TGTGCCAGCAGTGAAAGCCGACTAGCGGGAGGGGTCGGGGAGCTGTTTTTT. It encodes CASSESRLAGGVGELFF.

The V and J genes are TRBV7-9 and TRBJ2-2, with D unclear. CDR1 and CDR2 (germline): SEHNR, FQNEAQ (reference sequence). V was pared by 5 bases and J by 0 bases, with 4 bases between. The CDR3 totals 13 residues. The CDR3 sequence: CASSQSNTGELFF. CDR3 sequence (DNA): TGTGCCAGCAGCCAATCGAACACCGGGGAGCTGTTTTTT.

The chain recombines TRBV19 with TRBJ1-5; D gene unclear. Germline V gene sequence: CDR1 LNHDA, CDR2 SQIVND (reference sequence). Deletions cut 3 bases from V and 4 bases from J, with 10 bases between. The CDR3 contains 14 residues. Here the CDR3 DNA reads TGTGCCAGTAGTATTCAAGAGGGTAATCAGCCCCAGCATTTT. The encoded protein is CASSIQEGNQPQHF. Filled out from reference TRBV19 and TRBJ1-5, the complete variable domain reads DGGITQSPKYLFRKEGQNVTLSCEQNLNHDAMYWYRQDPGQGLRLIYYSQIVNDFQKGDIAEGYSVSREKKESFPLTVTSAQKNPTAFYLCASSIQEGNQPQHFGDGTRLSIL.

The chain recombines TRBV4-1 with TRBJ2-1, with D perhaps matching TRBD2 (5 bases). The V gene lost 1 base and the J gene lost 4 bases, with 11 bases spanning the gap. Per germline, CDR1 MGHRA and CDR2 YSYEKL. CDR3 length: 15 amino acids. The CDR3 here is CASSQVRGDYNEQFF. CDR3 DNA: TGCGCCAGCAGCCAAGTTCGGGGAGATTACAATGAGCAGTTCTTC.

V usage is TRBV3-1 (or the pseudogene TRBV3-2) and J usage is TRBJ1-1, with 7 bases identical to TRBD1. V trimming: 4 bases; J trimming: 2 bases; junction bases outside the gene matches: 4. The CDR3 extends over 14 amino acids. Germline values: CDR1 LGHDT, CDR2 YNNKEL (reference sequence). The CDR3 here is CASSPYRGNTEAFF. CDR3 DNA sequence: TGTGCCAGCAGCCCTTACAGGGGAAACACTGAAGCTTTCTTT.

In its sample, this clone was seen a few times. The V gene is TRBV10-3, the J gene TRBJ2-2; weak D call: TRBD2 (6 bases). Germline CDR1 is ENHRY and CDR2 is SYGVKD. The CDR3 has 16 amino acids. Deletions cut 9 bases from V and 7 bases from J, with 24 bases between. The DNA for the CDR3 is TGTGCCATTAGCTTAACGGGAGATTTTGACGGCGGGGAGCTGTTTTTT. This gives the protein CAISLTGDFDGGELFF.

The CDR3 reads CASSAPGTDEETQYF. DNA of the CDR3: TGTGCCAGCAGTGCGCCCGGGACAGATGAAGAGACCCAGTACTTC. V usage is TRBV25-1 and J usage is TRBJ2-5; 7 bases align to TRBD1. The CDR3 runs 15 residues. Germline V lookup: CDR1 MGHDK, CDR2 SYGVNS. J was trimmed by 3 bases and V by 4 bases; bases with no gene match: 8. Together with reference TRBV25-1 and TRBJ2-5, the CDR3 gives the full variable domain: EADIYQTPRYLVIGTGKKITLECSQTMGHDKMYWYQQDPGMELHLIHYSYGVNSTEKGDLSSESTVSRIRTEHFPLTLESARPSHTSQYLCASSAPGTDEETQYFGPGTRLLVL.

V usage is TRBV10-1 and J usage is TRBJ1-5, with D uncertain. Germline assignment: CDR1 WNHNN and CDR2 SYGVQD (reference sequence). The V end lost 0 bases, the J end lost 0 bases, and 9 bases lay between the germline ends. This CDR3 spans 16 amino acids. The DNA for the CDR3 is TGCGCCAGCAGTGAGTCGTTGAAGCCTAGCAATCAGCCCCAGCATTTT. Amino acids: CASSESLKPSNQPQHF.

This chain uses TRBV30 with TRBJ2-1, with a possible D match to TRBD2 (6 bases). This CDR3 spans 11 amino acids. V was pared by 2 bases and J by 13 bases, with 12 bases between. In germline, CDR1 is GTSNPN, CDR2 SVGIG (reference sequence). CDR3 coding DNA: TGTGCCTGGAGTTCAACGGGAGAACAGTTCTTC. This gives the protein CAWSSTGEQFF.

The V and J genes are TRBV14 and TRBJ2-1, with 11 positions matching TRBD2. CDR1 SGHDN and CDR2 FVKESK come from the germline V gene. This CDR3 has 15 residues. Trimming removed 2 bases from V and 7 bases from J; junction bases left unmatched: 4. The CDR3 loop is CASSQTSGSLNEQFF. The CDR3 coding sequence is TGTGCCAGCAGCCAAACTAGCGGGAGTCTAAATGAGCAGTTCTTC.

This rearrangement joins TRBV19 to TRBJ2-1, with 10 bases that match TRBD2. Germline V lookup: CDR1 LNHDA, CDR2 SQIVND (reference sequence). CDR3 length equals 17 residues. The V and J ends lost 7 bases and 7 bases, in that order; junction bases with no gene match: 16. The CDR3 DNA sequence: TGTGCCAGTACCGAGACCGGGACTAGCGTTCAGAAGAATGAGCAGTTCTTC. Translated, it gives CASTETGTSVQKNEQFF.

This clone was counted between two and nine times. CDR3 residues: CASSLGGGGDIEQFF. The CDR3 DNA follows: TGTGCCAGCAGCTTAGGCGGAGGGGGGGACATAGAGCAGTTCTTC. This rearrangement joins TRBV11-3 to TRBJ2-1, with TRBD2 as a possible D gene (7 bases). This CDR3 is built from 15 residues. The germline V and J ends were trimmed by 1 base and 10 bases, with 17 bases remaining between them. Germline CDR1 is SGHNT and CDR2 is YENEEA.

This chain uses TRBV9 with TRBJ1-1; TRBD1 might be the D (6 bases). CDR1 and CDR2 (germline): SGDLS, YYNGEE. With 5 bases removed from V and 3 bases from J, the gap between germline ends came to 11 bases. The CDR3 runs 13 residues. CDR3 sequence (DNA): TGTGCCAGCAGGGGGGCAGGGGACACTGAAGCTTTCTTT. Protein sequence: CASRGAGDTEAFF.

The rearrangement uses TRBV7-8 and TRBJ2-2; 16 nucleotides align to TRBD2. This CDR3 region has 19 residues. Germline CDR1 is SGHVS and CDR2 is FQNEAQ. V lost 5 bases to trimming and J lost 7 bases; unmatched junction nucleotides: 13. The CDR3 here is CASSPRAPGLAGGSGELFF. DNA of the CDR3: TGTGCCAGCAGCCCTAGGGCCCCGGGACTAGCGGGAGGGAGCGGGGAGCTGTTTTTT.

This clone has only one observation. The chain uses TRBV4-2 and TRBJ2-1; the D gene is possibly TRBD2 (5 bases). The CDR3 runs 13 residues. Per the germline V gene, CDR1 is LGHNA and CDR2 is YNFKEQ. Deletions cut 6 bases from V and 5 bases from J, with 11 bases between. CDR3 amino acids: CASRVSGDNEQFF. CDR3 coding DNA: TGTGCCAGCAGGGTAAGCGGAGACAATGAGCAGTTCTTC.

This chain joins TRBV7-9 and TRBJ2-7, with 9 bases matching TRBD2. The CDR3 consists of 14 residues. V shed 5 bases, J shed 3 bases, and the junction held 5 bases outside the gene matches. Germline CDR1 reads SEHNR; CDR2 reads FQNEAQ (reference sequence). The CDR3 is CASSHSSGNYEQYF. The DNA of the CDR3 is TGTGCCAGCAGCCATTCTAGCGGGAACTACGAGCAGTACTTC.

The J gene is TRBJ2-1, the V gene TRBV30, with D possibly TRBD2 on 6 matching bases. The V gene lost 3 bases and the J gene lost 15 bases, with 18 bases spanning the gap. Germline V gene lookup returns CDR1 GTSNPN and CDR2 SVGIG (reference sequence). The CDR3 is 12 amino acids. CDR3 DNA: TGTGCCTGGAGGGAAGGGCCCGGGGGTATGTTCTTC. It encodes CAWREGPGGMFF.

The gene calls are TRBV28 and TRBJ2-7; the match to TRBD2 covers 9 bases. Trimming cost V 5 bases and J 3 bases; bases outside gene matches: 8. From germline, CDR1 is MDHEN and CDR2 SYDVKM. The CDR3 consists of 15 residues. Here the CDR3 DNA reads TGTGCCAGCAGTAGGATTAGCGGGAGTGACTACGAGCAGTACTTC. Its protein product is CASSRISGSDYEQYF.

This clone has a handful of counts. V gene TRBV12-3 or TRBV12-4 combines with J gene TRBJ1-5; D uncertain. The CDR3 totals 11 residues. Trimming removed 2 bases from V and 14 bases from J, with 10 bases in between. Written as DNA, the CDR3 is TGTGCCAGCAGTTTAAAGGCGGAGAAGCATTTT. This translates into CASSLKAEKHF.

The chain links TRBV2 to TRBJ2-2; D possibly corresponds to TRBD2 (6 bases). Trimming cost V 0 bases and J 4 bases, with 6 bases left between them. Germline V gene data show CDR1 as SNHLY and CDR2 as FYNNEI. The length of the CDR3 is 14 residues. The CDR3 protein is CASSEAGGTGELFF. Here the CDR3 DNA reads TGTGCCAGCAGTGAAGCGGGGGGCACCGGGGAGCTGTTTTTT.

The rearrangement uses TRBV3-1 (or the pseudogene TRBV3-2) and TRBJ2-1; a possible D gene is TRBD2 (5 bases). The CDR3 is 17 amino acids. CDR1 is LGHDT and CDR2 is YNNKEL in the germline V gene (reference sequence). The germline V and J ends were trimmed by 0 bases and 4 bases, with 16 bases remaining between them. Written as DNA, the CDR3 is TGTGCCAGCAGCCAAGATTTACGGCTAGCCAATTACAATGAGCAGTTCTTC. Amino acid sequence: CASSQDLRLANYNEQFF.